The clone carrying this T cell receptor beta chain was seen many times. The target antigen is unknown. The time point: persistent/refractory GD, antithyroid drugs over 5 years with positive TRAb. Generation of the TCR library employed RNA extracted from PBMCs. Graves' disease diagnoses followed American Thyroid Association guidelines. This entry comes from a study of regulatory T cells in long-lasting Graves disease. Whole-study findings and limits: Researchers examined only peripheral blood and not thyroid tissue.

According to the study, TCR beta libraries were built with iRepertoire HTBI primers and CDR3-region Arm-PCR. A single record per CDR3 protein comes from TCRdb applying MiXCR to the multiplex PCR reads. The table has about 430,000 distinct CDR3 sequences, under 25% seen once. Germline values: CDR1 MNHNS, CDR2 SASEGT. V was pared by 7 bases and J by 1 base, with 10 bases between. CDR3 length: 13 residues. The TCR was taken from a female donor with Graves disease. The chain employs TRBV6-1 and TRBJ1-1; D is ambiguous. The sample in question was peripheral blood mononuclear cells (PBMCs), obtained when the disease was refractory, from a patient treated with antithyroid drugs. This chain's CDR3 is CASIGRPNTEAFF. For the CDR3, the DNA is TGTGCCAGCATTGGACGGCCGAACACTGAAGCTTTCTTT.